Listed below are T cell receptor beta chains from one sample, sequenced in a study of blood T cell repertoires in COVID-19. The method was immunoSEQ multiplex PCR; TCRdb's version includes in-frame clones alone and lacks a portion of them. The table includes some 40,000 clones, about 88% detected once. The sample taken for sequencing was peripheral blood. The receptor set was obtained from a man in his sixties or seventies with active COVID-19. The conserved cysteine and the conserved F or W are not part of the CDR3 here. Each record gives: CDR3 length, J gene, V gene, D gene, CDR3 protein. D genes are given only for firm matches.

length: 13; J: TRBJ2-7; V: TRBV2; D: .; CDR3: ASSEARTGAYEQY
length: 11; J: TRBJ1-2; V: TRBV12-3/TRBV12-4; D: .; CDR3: ASSFWGGLGYT
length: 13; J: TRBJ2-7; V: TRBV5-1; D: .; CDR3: ASSPPVGGRDEQY
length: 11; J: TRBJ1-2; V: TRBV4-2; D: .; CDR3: ASSQDKNYGYT
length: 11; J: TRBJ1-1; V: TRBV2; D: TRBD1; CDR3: ASSGQGVTEAF
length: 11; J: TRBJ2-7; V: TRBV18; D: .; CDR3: ASSPNTHDEQY
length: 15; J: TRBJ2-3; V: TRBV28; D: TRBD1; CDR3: ASSAWTGGVTTDTQY
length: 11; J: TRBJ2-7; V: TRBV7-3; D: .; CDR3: ASSSSTGYEQY
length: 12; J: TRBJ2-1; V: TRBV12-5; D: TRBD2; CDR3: ASGKGLADNEQF
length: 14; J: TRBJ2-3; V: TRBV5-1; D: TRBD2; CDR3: ASSLGAGVGADTQY
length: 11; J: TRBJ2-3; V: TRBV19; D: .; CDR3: ASSPSLTDTQY